The 25 T cell receptor beta chains below come from one sample, sequenced in a study of blood T cell repertoires in COVID-19. Repertoires were generated with immunoSEQ multiplex PCR, while TCRdb's copy carries only in-frame clones and drops some. This table holds around 270,000 clones, around 87% found once. Sequenced: peripheral blood. The origin of the receptors is a woman aged 60-75 years with COVID-19, enrolled during active disease.

This clone has only one observation. The V call is TRBV4-1, the J call TRBJ1-1, with a weak D call TRBD1 (5 bases). The CDR3 loop spans 15 amino acids. Germline assignment: CDR1 MGHRA and CDR2 YSYEKL. Trimming removed 1 base from V and 3 bases from J, with 12 bases in between. CDR3 sequence reads: CASSQVPGGDTEAFF. Here the CDR3 DNA reads TGCGCCAGCAGCCAAGTACCAGGAGGGGACACTGAAGCTTTCTTT.

The rearrangement links TRBV5-1 to TRBJ2-7, with TRBD2 matching over 9 bases. Germline V gene sequence: CDR1 SGHRS, CDR2 YFSETQ. V was pared by 4 bases and J by 2 bases, with 10 bases of the junction left unmatched. The CDR3 consists of 16 residues. CDR3 in DNA: TGCGCCAGCAGCCCACCCTTAGCGGGAGAACCCTACGAGCAGTACTTC. Residues: CASSPPLAGEPYEQYF.

The chain links TRBV24-1 to TRBJ2-1; 7 bases fit TRBD1. Unmatched junction bases numbered 6, after V lost 1 base and J lost 4 bases. CDR3 size: 16 residues. Germline CDR1 and CDR2: KGHDR and SFDVKD. CDR3 amino acids: CATSDFGTENYNEQFF. The CDR3 DNA follows: TGTGCCACCAGTGATTTTGGGACAGAAAATTACAATGAGCAGTTCTTC.

The V gene is TRBV5-4, the J gene TRBJ2-5, with D maybe TRBD2 (5 bases). Germline CDR1 SGHNT, CDR2 YYREEE (reference sequence). V dropped 4 bases and J dropped 2 bases, with 18 bases sitting between them. This CDR3 contains 16 residues. The CDR3 is CASSPTTTGLQETQYF. DNA for the CDR3: TGTGCCAGCAGCCCTACGACTACTGGGTTACAAGAGACCCAGTACTTC.

The chain combines TRBV6-5 with TRBJ1-1, with 9 bases matching TRBD1. V lost 5 bases and J lost 4; bases outside the gene matches: 5. Looked up from germline, CDR1 is MNHEY and CDR2 is SVGAGI. The CDR3 is 14 residues long. The CDR3 coding sequence is TGTGCCAGCAGTCAACAGGGGGCGAGCACTGAAGCTTTCTTT. It yields the protein CASSQQGASTEAFF.

The chain uses TRBV28 and TRBJ1-5; unclear D gene. V was pared by 5 bases and J by 5 bases, with 19 bases between. The CDR3 loop spans 16 amino acids. Germline-derived CDR1 and CDR2 are MDHEN and SYDVKM. As DNA, the CDR3 is TGTGCCAGCAGTCCCGATGGTGGAGGGTGGGATCAGCCCCAGCATTTT. Protein product: CASSPDGGGWDQPQHF.

This clone was counted once. V is TRBV28 and J is TRBJ2-1; 7 bases agree with TRBD2. Germline V gene data show CDR1 as MDHEN and CDR2 as SYDVKM. The CDR3 runs to 15 residues. J was trimmed by 5 bases and V by 2 bases; bases with no gene match: 6. The CDR3: CASSLAGVVDNEQFF. DNA of the CDR3: TGTGCCAGCAGTTTAGCGGGAGTAGTGGACAATGAGCAGTTCTTC.

V is TRBV1 and J is TRBJ2-1; no check of the table's D call, TRBD2, against the DNA was made. TRBV1 is marked as a pseudogene. CDR3 length: 20 amino acids. In DNA, the CDR3 is TGCACCAGCAGCCAAGCTAGTCCCGGGACTAGCGGGGCCATGGGGAATGAGCAGTTCTTC. Translating gives CTSSQASPGTSGAMGNEQFF.

The V call is TRBV7-3, the J call TRBJ1-2, with 8 positions matching TRBD1. Germline trimming cut 2 bases from V and 4 bases from J; bases unmatched to any gene: 15. The CDR3 is 18 residues long. The V gene's germline CDR1 is SGHTA and CDR2 FQGTGA. The CDR3 sequence: CASSLVAIRGRNGYGYTF. CDR3 DNA: TGTGCCAGCAGCTTAGTGGCGATCAGGGGGCGGAACGGCTATGGCTACACCTTC.

The sample holds one count of this clone. This chain links TRBV5-8 with TRBJ1-2; TRBD1 aligns across 10 bases. V lost 2 bases, J lost 8 bases, and 3 bases stayed unmatched. Germline CDR1 SGHTS, CDR2 YDEGEE. This CDR3 contains 13 residues. In nucleotides, the CDR3 is TGTGCCAGCAGCTTTGGGACAGGGGAAGGCTACACCTTC. This gives the protein CASSFGTGEGYTF.

This clone was seen more than once but under ten times. The chain uses TRBV2 and TRBJ1-5; TRBD1 might be the D (5 bases). Between the trimmed V and J ends, which lost 7 bases and 5 bases, there was a span of 12 bases. The CDR3 is 13 residues long. CDR1 is SNHLY, CDR2 FYNNEI, per germline. The CDR3 DNA is TGTGCCAGCAACCGGGGAGGGGATCAGCCCCAGCATTTT. Translation gives CASNRGGDQPQHF.

This chain joins TRBV6-5 and TRBJ2-5; 7 positions match TRBD2. CDR1 is MNHEY, CDR2 SVGAGI, per germline. The CDR3 loop spans 15 amino acids. V lost 5 bases, J lost 4 bases, and 10 bases stayed unmatched. The CDR3 nucleotides read TGTGCCAGCAGTCCAGGGACTATAAGGGGAGAGACCCAGTACTTC. Translating it yields CASSPGTIRGETQYF.

This chain links TRBV6-5 with TRBJ2-1; TRBD1 matches 7 bases. Germline V lookup: CDR1 MNHEY, CDR2 SVGAGI. Trimming removed 9 bases from V and 0 bases from J; junction bases left unmatched: 5. CDR3 length: 14 residues. The chain's CDR3 is CASARTGSYNEQFF. The CDR3 DNA is TGTGCCAGTGCCCGGACAGGCTCCTACAATGAGCAGTTCTTC.

This sequence joins TRBV10-3 and TRBJ1-1, with D perhaps matching TRBD1 (6 bases). Per germline, CDR1 ENHRY and CDR2 SYGVKD. The CDR3 contains 14 residues. V was pared by 7 bases and J by 0 bases, with 12 bases between. The CDR3 reads CAIKRGGMNTEAFF. The CDR3 region has the DNA TGTGCCATCAAACGAGGGGGAATGAACACTGAAGCTTTCTTT.

The rearrangement uses TRBV30 and TRBJ1-5, with D maybe TRBD1 (6 bases). CDR3 length equals 13 residues. Trimming stripped 1 base from V and 5 bases from J, with 9 bases between. The germline gives CDR1 GTSNPN, CDR2 SVGIG (reference sequence). The CDR3 DNA reads TGTGCCTGGAGTGGGGGGCCGGATCAGCCCCAGCATTTT. It encodes CAWSGGPDQPQHF. Supplemented by reference TRBV30 and TRBJ1-5, the full variable domain reads SQTIHQWPATLVQPVGSPLSLECTVEGTSNPNLYWYRQAAGRGLQLLFYSVGIGQISSEVPQNLSASRPQDRQFILSSKKLLLSDSGFYLCAWSGGPDQPQHFGDGTRLSIL.

The CDR3 DNA reads as TGCGCCAGCAGCCGACGGGGCGGGGGGCGTATATACGAGCAGTACTTC. Translated, it gives CASSRRGGGRIYEQYF. V and J are TRBV5-1 and TRBJ2-7, with TRBD2 matching over 8 bases. The CDR3 runs to 16 residues. Looked up from germline, CDR1 is SGHRS and CDR2 is YFSETQ. J was trimmed by 4 bases and V by 4 bases; bases with no gene match: 13.

J is TRBJ2-7 and V is TRBV5-6, with D maybe TRBD1 (5 bases). V was clipped by 1 base and J by 6 bases, with 11 bases between them. The CDR3 runs 13 residues. The germline CDR1 and CDR2 sequences are SGHDT and YYEEEE. The DNA for the CDR3 is TGTGCCAGCAGCTTGAGCGCCAGGGCCGAGCAGTACTTC. Protein sequence: CASSLSARAEQYF.

The V call is TRBV6-5, the J call TRBJ1-2, with D tentatively TRBD1 (6 bases). The germline V gene has CDR1 MNHEY and CDR2 SVGAGI. The CDR3 is 14 amino acids. V shed 10 bases and J shed 14 bases, with 29 bases lying between them. CDR3 bases: TGTGCCACTCAAAGGGGCGGACAGCAGACGCTTATGACCTTC. Protein product: CATQRGGQQTLMTF.

The chain links TRBV5-4 to TRBJ1-4; a weak D match, TRBD1 (5 bases). The CDR3 consists of 15 residues. V dropped 1 base and J dropped 3 bases, with 10 bases sitting between them. CDR1 and CDR2 from the germline V gene are SGHNT and YYREEE (reference sequence). CDR3 amino acids: CASSLRGPSNEKLFF. CDR3 sequence (DNA): TGTGCCAGCAGCTTGAGGGGTCCGTCTAATGAAAAACTGTTTTTT.

The rearrangement joins TRBV30 to TRBJ1-3; 9 bases are a match to TRBD1. Trimming removed 5 bases from V and 0 bases from J; junction bases left unmatched: 11. From germline, CDR1 is GTSNPN and CDR2 SVGIG (reference sequence). The CDR3 extends over 17 amino acids. The CDR3 loop is CAWVGGTGPPSGNTIYF. Written as DNA, the CDR3 is TGTGCCTGGGTAGGGGGGACAGGGCCCCCCTCTGGAAACACCATATATTTT.

J is TRBJ1-1 and V is TRBV18; D may be TRBD1 (6 bases). The CDR3 length is 15 residues. V was shortened by 3 bases and J by 5 bases, with 16 bases between the two germline ends. Germline CDR1 KGHSH, CDR2 LQKENI. CDR3 nucleotides: TGTGCCAGCTCACCTATTAACAGGGAAGGGACTGAAGCTTTCTTT. Amino acid sequence: CASSPINREGTEAFF.

The chain employs TRBV7-3 and TRBJ1-1, with 7 bases matching TRBD1. This CDR3 has 13 residues. V trimming: 5 bases; J trimming: 7 bases; junction bases outside the gene matches: 7. Germline lookup yields CDR1 SGHTA and CDR2 FQGTGA. The CDR3 here is CASSAGTAVEAFF. The CDR3 nucleotides read TGTGCCAGCAGCGCCGGGACAGCGGTTGAAGCTTTCTTT.

V gene TRBV3-1 (or the pseudogene TRBV3-2) combines with J gene TRBJ1-2, with 7 bases identical to TRBD1. CDR1 and CDR2 (germline): LGHDT, YNNKEL (reference sequence). The CDR3 totals 17 residues. Trimming took 1 base from V and 4 from J; bases not matched to a gene: 12. CDR3 coding DNA: TGTGCCAGCAGCCAAGGCGTTGAGGGGGCCGGTGGCTATGGCTACACCTTC. This translates into CASSQGVEGAGGYGYTF.

In this sample, this clone turned up a few times. The J gene is TRBJ2-1, the V gene TRBV7-3, with D possibly being TRBD2 (6 bases). Per germline, CDR1 SGHTA and CDR2 FQGTGA. The CDR3 length is 16 residues. V lost 5 bases and J 2 bases, leaving 16 bases between the germline ends. Written as DNA, the CDR3 is TGTGCCAGCAGCCCCACCGTTAGCGGACCCTACAATGAGCAGTTCTTC. Residues: CASSPTVSGPYNEQFF.

This chain's CDR3 is CSASGRAEFF. The CDR3 nucleotides are TGCAGTGCTAGCGGGAGGGCCGAGTTCTTC. The chain is built from TRBV20-1 and TRBJ2-1; TRBD2 matches at 8 bases. V lost 3 bases and J lost 14; bases outside the gene matches: 3. The CDR3 length is 10 residues. Germline loops: CDR1 DFQATT, CDR2 SNEGSKA (reference sequence).